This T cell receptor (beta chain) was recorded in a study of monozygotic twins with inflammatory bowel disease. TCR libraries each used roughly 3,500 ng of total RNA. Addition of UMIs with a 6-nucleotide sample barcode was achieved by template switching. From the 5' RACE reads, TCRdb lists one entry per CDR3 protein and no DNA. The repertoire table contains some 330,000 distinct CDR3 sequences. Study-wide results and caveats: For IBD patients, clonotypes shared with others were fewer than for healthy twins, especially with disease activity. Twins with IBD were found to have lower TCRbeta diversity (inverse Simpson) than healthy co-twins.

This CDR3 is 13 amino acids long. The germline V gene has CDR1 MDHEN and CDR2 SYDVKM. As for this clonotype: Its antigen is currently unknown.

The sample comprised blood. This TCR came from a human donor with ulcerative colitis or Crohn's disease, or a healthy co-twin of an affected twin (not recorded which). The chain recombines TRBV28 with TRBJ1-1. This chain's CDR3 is CASTFSRNTEAFF.